Below are 10 T cell receptor beta chains sequenced from a single sample in a study of shared clonotypes between healthy human individuals. Measured with immunoSEQ multiplex PCR; TCRdb has only the in-frame clones, and not every one. There are about 480,000 clones in the sample; roughly 79% occur only once, and around 12% lies in the top ten. The sample taken for sequencing was PBMCs. The receptor source for this set is a woman between 40 and 55 years old in good health. Some clones in this sample may be carry-over from other donors' samples.

The rearrangement links TRBV29-1 to TRBJ2-3, with TRBD2 as a possible D gene (6 bases). Germline V gene sequence: CDR1 SQVTM, CDR2 ANQGSEA. The CDR3 contains 14 residues. Between the trimmed V and J ends, which lost 1 base and 4 bases, there was a span of 12 bases. The CDR3 nucleotides are TGCAGCGTTGAAGCCCGAGGGACTTCAGATACGCAGTATTTT. Its protein product is CSVEARGTSDTQYF.

This chain uses TRBV30 with TRBJ2-5, with TRBD2 as a possible D gene (6 bases). Trimming shortened V by 5 bases and J by 2 bases, and 15 bases separated the two germline ends. Per germline, CDR1 GTSNPN and CDR2 SVGIG (reference sequence). The CDR3 has 14 residues. The CDR3 DNA sequence: TGTGCCTGGGGAGTGCTAGCGAGACAAGAGACCCAGTACTTC. It yields the protein CAWGVLARQETQYF.

The V call is TRBV18, the J call TRBJ2-7; D may be TRBD1 (5 bases). The V end lost 5 bases, the J end lost 5 bases, and 10 bases lay between the germline ends. Germline CDR1 reads KGHSH; CDR2 reads LQKENI. This CDR3 has 12 amino acids. This CDR3 is CASSALGDEQYF. DNA for the CDR3: TGTGCCAGCTCAGCCCTAGGGGACGAGCAGTACTTC.

The rearrangement uses TRBV29-1 and TRBJ2-1, with 8 bases fitting TRBD2. The germline gives CDR1 SQVTM, CDR2 ANQGSEA. V lost 4 bases, J lost 1 base, and 0 bases stayed unmatched. The CDR3 covers 13 residues. CDR3 region: CSVGGRSYNEQFF. For the CDR3, the DNA is TGCAGCGTTGGCGGGAGGTCCTACAATGAGCAGTTCTTC.

The chain is built from TRBV11-2 and TRBJ1-5; maybe TRBD1 (5 bases). Trimming took off 2 bases at V and 0 bases at J, with 14 bases between the two ends. CDR3 length: 17 amino acids. Germline loops: CDR1 SGHAT, CDR2 FQNNGV. The CDR3 protein is CASSLSRAVYSNQPQHF. In nucleotides, the CDR3 is TGTGCCAGCAGCTTATCCAGGGCGGTCTATAGCAATCAGCCCCAGCATTTT.

The rearrangement links TRBV2 to TRBJ2-7; D gene unclear. The CDR3 consists of 11 residues. CDR1 and CDR2 (germline): SNHLY, FYNNEI. V lost 5 bases, J lost 3 bases, and 5 bases lay in between. The CDR3 sequence is CASSLNYEQYF. The CDR3 bases are TGTGCCAGCAGTCTTAACTACGAGCAGTACTTC.

J is TRBJ1-2 and V is TRBV28; 11 bases are shared with TRBD1. Trimming took 6 bases from V and 7 from J; bases not matched to a gene: 7. The CDR3 has 14 residues. Germline V gene data show CDR1 as MDHEN and CDR2 as SYDVKM. The CDR3 protein is CASRPWTGGFGYTF. Here the CDR3 DNA reads TGTGCCAGCAGACCCTGGACAGGGGGCTTTGGCTACACCTTC.

V is TRBV27 and J is TRBJ1-2, with 10 nucleotides matching TRBD1. This CDR3 is 15 amino acids long. Germline V CDR1 and CDR2: MNHEY, SMNVEV (reference sequence). The ends lost 6 bases at V and 4 bases at J; junction bases unmatched: 8. The CDR3 DNA reads TGTGCCAGCAGCCCTCAGACAGGGGGCACCTATGGCTACACCTTC. Protein sequence: CASSPQTGGTYGYTF.

This clone appeared a single time. The chain is built from TRBV11-3 and TRBJ2-3; unclear D gene. This CDR3 has 13 residues. Trimming stripped 1 base from V and 2 bases from J, with 4 bases between. CDR1 is SGHNT and CDR2 is YENEEA in the germline V gene. This CDR3 reads CASSLAATDTQYF. The CDR3 DNA follows: TGTGCCAGCAGCTTAGCGGCCACAGATACGCAGTATTTT.

The V and J genes are TRBV5-1 and TRBJ2-5; D is possibly TRBD1 (5 bases). This CDR3 is built from 15 residues. V lost 4 bases to trimming and J lost 2 bases, with 15 bases between them. Germline lookup yields CDR1 SGHRS and CDR2 YFSETQ. CDR3 in amino acids: CASSPGAGKQETQYF. CDR3 bases: TGCGCCAGCAGCCCGGGCGCAGGGAAGCAAGAGACCCAGTACTTC.